This T cell receptor beta chain was captured in a study of blood T cell repertoires in COVID-19. Across the whole study: T cells, B-cell-depleted T cells, or PBMCs provided the cDNA or gDNA that served as material.

In the original workflow: Estimation of nucleated cell counts relied on the amplification of reference gene primers. TCRdb keeps only in-frame clones here, not all; method: immunoSEQ multiplex PCR. From that table come the V and J calls and clone size; the DNA was used to work out D and trimming. The top ten hold approximately 2% of the sample, which has more than 85,000 clones, around 90% seen once. V lost 1 base to trimming and J lost 8 bases, with 15 bases between them. The CDR3 runs 16 residues. Germline values: CDR1 LGHNA, CDR2 YNFKEQ. The chain combines TRBV4-2 with TRBJ1-6; D not resolved. This TCR derives from a woman aged 45-60 years with COVID-19, enrolled during active disease. Sequenced material: peripheral blood. The chain's CDR3 is CASSQVRGEKDSPLHF. The CDR3 DNA follows: TGTGCCAGCAGCCAAGTCCGGGGAGAGAAGGATTCACCCCTCCACTTT.